The next 24 T cell receptor beta chains were all read from a single sample in a study of blood T cell repertoires in COVID-19. The table came from immunoSEQ multiplex PCR; TCRdb's copy has only in-frame clones and leaves some out. The sample lists 250,000 or so clones, roughly 88% occurring once. Sequencing used peripheral blood. The receptors derive from a woman aged 25 to 39 with acute or convalescent COVID-19.

The rearrangement links TRBV9 to TRBJ2-7; TRBD1 might be the D (5 bases). The CDR3 length is 12 residues. Germline CDR1 and CDR2: SGDLS and YYNGEE. The V end lost 5 bases, the J end lost 7 bases, and 13 bases lay between the germline ends. CDR3 in DNA: TGTGCCAGCAGTTACGGAAAGGGGGAGCAGTACTTC. It translates to CASSYGKGEQYF.

The chain employs TRBV20-1 and TRBJ1-4; unclear D gene. The CDR3 runs to 13 residues. Trimming removed 3 bases at V and 4 bases at J, with 9 bases between. Germline lookup yields CDR1 DFQATT and CDR2 SNEGSKA (reference sequence). This CDR3 is CSASGQNNEKLFF. CDR3 in DNA: TGCAGTGCTAGTGGCCAGAATAATGAAAAACTGTTTTTT.

The chain joins TRBV10-3 to TRBJ2-3; no firm D call. The germline gives CDR1 ENHRY, CDR2 SYGVKD. Trimming took 0 bases from V and 4 from J, leaving 5 bases between them. The CDR3 length is 13 residues. CDR3 coding DNA: TGTGCCATCAGTGAGTCCAATTCAGATACGCAGTATTTT. Amino acids: CAISESNSDTQYF.

The chain combines TRBV9 with TRBJ1-1; D ambiguous. Germline loops: CDR1 SGDLS, CDR2 YYNGEE. The V end lost 0 bases, the J end lost 1 base, and 10 bases lay between the germline ends. The CDR3 length is 15 residues. Here the CDR3 reads CASSVGGGKNTEAFF. Written as DNA, the CDR3 is TGTGCCAGCAGCGTAGGGGGAGGGAAGAACACTGAAGCTTTCTTT.

V usage is TRBV12-5 and J usage is TRBJ2-5, with TRBD2 identical over 7 bases. This CDR3 contains 15 residues. Germline V gene lookup returns CDR1 LGHNT and CDR2 FRNRAP. Trimming at V came to 6 bases and at J to 4 bases, leaving 11 bases not matched to a gene. CDR3 amino acids: CASGFAGVGGETQYF. The CDR3 nucleotides are TGTGCTAGTGGGTTCGCGGGGGTGGGGGGAGAGACCCAGTACTTC.

The rearrangement links TRBV21-1 to TRBJ2-1; the tabulated D call, TRBD2, remains unverified against the DNA. TRBV21-1 corresponds to a pseudogene. The CDR3 contains 19 residues. The CDR3 loop is CASSKTRRGGAQTYNEQFF. CDR3 DNA sequence: TGTGCCAGCAGCAAAACCCGGAGGGGGGGGGCGCAGACCTACAATGAGCAGTTCTTC.

The chain carries TRBV4-3 and TRBJ2-7; tentative D call: TRBD1 (5 bases). This CDR3 spans 13 amino acids. The V and J ends lost 5 bases and 4 bases respectively, with 12 bases between them. CDR1 is LGHNA and CDR2 is YSLEER in the germline V gene. DNA of the CDR3: TGCGCCAGCAGCTCTCTTAAGGGGTACGAGCAGTACTTC. Translating it yields CASSSLKGYEQYF.

Only a few counts were recorded for this clone. The chain carries TRBV19 and TRBJ2-5; no definite D call. Trimming cost V 3 bases and J 2 bases, with 10 bases left between them. The germline V gene has CDR1 LNHDA and CDR2 SQIVND (reference sequence). This CDR3 region has 14 residues. CDR3 in DNA: TGTGCCAGTAGTATCCCAGCGAGGCAAGAGACCCAGTACTTC. Amino acid sequence: CASSIPARQETQYF.

This clone was detected only once. The V call is TRBV9, the J call TRBJ2-7, with 9 bases that match TRBD2. Germline-derived CDR1 and CDR2 are SGDLS and YYNGEE. Germline trimming cut 3 bases from V and 3 bases from J; bases unmatched to any gene: 7. CDR3 length equals 15 residues. The CDR3 sequence is CASSAGTSPHYEQYF. Written as DNA, the CDR3 is TGTGCCAGCAGCGCCGGGACTAGCCCCCACTACGAGCAGTACTTC. Supplemented by reference TRBV9 and TRBJ2-7, the full variable domain reads DSGVTQTPKHLITATGQRVTLRCSPRSGDLSVYWYQQSLDQGLQFLIQYYNGEERAKGNILERFSAQQFPDLHSELNLSSLELGDSALYFCASSAGTSPHYEQYFGPGTRLTVT.

This chain joins TRBV5-5 and TRBJ2-7, with 9 bases fitting TRBD2. There are 17 residues in the CDR3. After removal of 1 base from V and 6 bases from J, the junction contained 14 bases not matched to a gene. CDR1 is SGHKS, CDR2 YYEKEE, per germline (reference sequence). Here the CDR3 DNA reads TGTGCCAGCAGCTTGCTCCGGGGGCTAGCGGGGTCCCTCGAGCAGTACTTC. Translating gives CASSLLRGLAGSLEQYF.

The chain joins TRBV7-6 to TRBJ2-1; 7 nucleotides line up with TRBD1. The length of the CDR3 is 16 residues. The V and J ends lost 4 bases and 3 bases, in that order; junction bases with no gene match: 9. CDR1 is SGHVS and CDR2 is FNYEAQ in the germline V gene. The CDR3 sequence is CASSSIDRVGYNEQFF. CDR3 nucleotide sequence: TGTGCCAGCAGCTCAATCGACAGGGTCGGCTACAATGAGCAGTTCTTC.

This rearrangement joins TRBV25-1 to TRBJ1-2; tentative D call: TRBD1 (5 bases). From germline, CDR1 is MGHDK and CDR2 SYGVNS. The CDR3 covers 14 residues. V gave up 4 bases and J gave up 5 bases, with 14 bases separating them. This CDR3 is CASSAELGRYGYTF. Here the CDR3 DNA reads TGTGCCAGCAGTGCGGAACTGGGGCGTTATGGCTACACCTTC.

The gene calls are TRBV7-2 and TRBJ2-7, with TRBD1 matching 9 bases. The length of the CDR3 is 15 residues. Germline V gene sequence: CDR1 SGHTA, CDR2 FQGNSA. Trimming cost V 5 bases and J 5 bases; bases outside gene matches: 10. The chain's CDR3 is CASSPGQGMNDEQYF. The CDR3 DNA reads TGTGCCAGCAGCCCAGGACAGGGGATGAACGACGAGCAGTACTTC.

In its sample, this clone was seen once. The chain combines TRBV15 with TRBJ2-1; no clear D gene. The CDR3 is made up of 16 amino acids. The germline CDR1 and CDR2 sequences are LNHNV and YYDKDF (reference sequence). Trimming took 5 bases from V and 1 from J, leaving 15 bases between them. The CDR3: CATSAPGQRSYNEQFF. The CDR3 DNA sequence: TGTGCCACCAGCGCCCCCGGTCAGCGTTCCTACAATGAGCAGTTCTTC.

V and J are TRBV6-4 and TRBJ2-3; TRBD1 matches at 9 bases. The V gene's germline CDR1 is MRHNA and CDR2 SNTAGT. The V gene end was trimmed by 3 bases and the J gene end by 2 bases; junction bases not matched to a gene: 0. The CDR3 spans 14 residues. The chain's CDR3 is CASSEQGATDTQYF. CDR3 bases: TGTGCCAGCAGTGAACAGGGGGCCACAGATACGCAGTATTTT.

This clone turned up a few times. This chain joins TRBV9 and TRBJ1-1; a possible D gene is TRBD1 (6 bases). Trimming cost V 1 base and J 6 bases, with 19 bases left between them. Germline V gene lookup returns CDR1 SGDLS and CDR2 YYNGEE. The CDR3 is 16 amino acids. The CDR3 loop reads CASSVHGGANPSEAFF. The CDR3 DNA reads TGTGCCAGCAGCGTACACGGGGGGGCTAATCCTTCTGAAGCTTTCTTT.

The chain has TRBV9 and TRBJ2-2, with D possibly being TRBD2 (6 bases). CDR3 length equals 15 residues. Germline V gene lookup returns CDR1 SGDLS and CDR2 YYNGEE. Trimming stripped 0 bases from V and 6 bases from J, with 12 bases between. The CDR3 DNA reads as TGTGCCAGCAGCGTAGCTCAGGGAGGATCCGGGGAGCTGTTTTTT. Its translation is CASSVAQGGSGELFF.

Worth noting for this clone: Within the sample, other DNA sequences also encode this same CDR3. This rearrangement joins TRBV7-9 to TRBJ2-7, with 9 bases that match TRBD2. This CDR3 has 14 amino acids. From germline, CDR1 is SEHNR and CDR2 FQNEAQ (reference sequence). Unmatched junction bases numbered 0, after V lost 2 bases and J lost 1 base. CDR3 bases: TGTGCCAGCAGCTTAACTAGCGGGTCCTACGAGCAGTACTTC. Its protein product is CASSLTSGSYEQYF.

The rearrangement links TRBV15 to TRBJ1-1; D not resolved. Trimming removed 2 bases from V and 4 bases from J, with 8 bases in between. The length of the CDR3 is 13 residues. Germline lookup yields CDR1 LNHNV and CDR2 YYDKDF (reference sequence). CDR3 region: CATSRSVSTEAFF. For the CDR3, the DNA is TGTGCCACCAGCAGATCCGTTAGCACTGAAGCTTTCTTT.

V gene TRBV25-1 combines with J gene TRBJ1-2, with D possibly TRBD1 on 6 matching bases. Looked up from germline, CDR1 is MGHDK and CDR2 is SYGVNS. Trimming took 6 bases from V and 3 from J, leaving 14 bases between them. The CDR3 sequence is 14 residues long. CDR3 bases: TGTGCCAGCAGCGACGGGGGGCTAGACTATGGCTACACCTTC. Protein sequence: CASSDGGLDYGYTF.

This chain joins TRBV24-1 and TRBJ2-5; no clear D. This CDR3 has 13 residues. Between the trimmed V and J ends, which lost 4 bases and 0 bases, there was a span of 5 bases. Germline lookup yields CDR1 KGHDR and CDR2 SFDVKD. The CDR3 bases are TGTGCCACCAGTGACCAGAACCAAGAGACCCAGTACTTC. Its translation: CATSDQNQETQYF.

V gene TRBV7-2 combines with J gene TRBJ2-1; 8 positions match TRBD2. Germline V gene sequence: CDR1 SGHTA, CDR2 FQGNSA. The CDR3 has 16 residues. V lost 0 bases to trimming and J lost 7 bases; unmatched junction nucleotides: 8. In DNA form, the CDR3 reads TGTGCCAGCAGCTTAGCGCAAAGCGGGAGTTTTAATGAGCAGTTCTTC. It encodes CASSLAQSGSFNEQFF. Based on the CDR3 plus reference TRBV7-2 and TRBJ2-1, the full variable domain is GAGVSQSPSNKVTEKGKDVELRCDPISGHTALYWYRQSLGQGLEFLIYFQGNSAPDKSGLPSDRFSAERTGGSVSTLTIQRTQQEDSAVYLCASSLAQSGSFNEQFFGPGTRLTVL.

V gene TRBV19 combines with J gene TRBJ1-3; a weak D match, TRBD1 (5 bases). With 2 bases removed from V and 1 base from J, the gap between germline ends came to 9 bases. The CDR3 loop spans 15 amino acids. Germline loops: CDR1 LNHDA, CDR2 SQIVND (reference sequence). The CDR3 DNA reads TGTGCCAGTAGTATAAGGACACCGTCTGGAAACACCATATATTTT. This encodes CASSIRTPSGNTIYF.

Written as DNA, the CDR3 is TGTGCCAGCAGCCAAGGGACAGGGGCTAACTATGGCTACACCTTC. This gives the protein CASSQGTGANYGYTF. V and J are TRBV16 and TRBJ1-2; TRBD1 matches at 10 bases. This CDR3 contains 15 residues. Per germline, CDR1 KGHSY and CDR2 FQNENV. The J segment lost 0 bases and the V segment lost 2 bases, leaving 0 bases of the junction unmatched.